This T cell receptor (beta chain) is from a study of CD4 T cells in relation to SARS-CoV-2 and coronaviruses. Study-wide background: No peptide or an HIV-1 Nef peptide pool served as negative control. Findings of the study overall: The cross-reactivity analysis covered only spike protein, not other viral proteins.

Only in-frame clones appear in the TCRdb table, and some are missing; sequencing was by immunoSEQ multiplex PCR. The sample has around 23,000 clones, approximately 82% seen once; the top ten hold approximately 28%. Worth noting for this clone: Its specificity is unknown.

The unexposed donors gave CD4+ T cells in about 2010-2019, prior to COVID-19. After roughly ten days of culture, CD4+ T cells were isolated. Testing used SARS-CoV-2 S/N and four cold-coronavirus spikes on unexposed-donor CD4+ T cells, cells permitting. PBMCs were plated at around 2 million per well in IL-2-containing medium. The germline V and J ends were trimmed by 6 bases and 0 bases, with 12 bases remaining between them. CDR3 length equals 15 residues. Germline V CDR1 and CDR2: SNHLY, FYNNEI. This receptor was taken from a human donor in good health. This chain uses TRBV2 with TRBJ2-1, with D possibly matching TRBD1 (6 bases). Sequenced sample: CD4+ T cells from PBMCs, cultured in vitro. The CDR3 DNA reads TGTGCCAGCAGGAAAGACAGGAGCTCCTACAATGAGCAGTTCTTC. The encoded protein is CASRKDRSSYNEQFF.